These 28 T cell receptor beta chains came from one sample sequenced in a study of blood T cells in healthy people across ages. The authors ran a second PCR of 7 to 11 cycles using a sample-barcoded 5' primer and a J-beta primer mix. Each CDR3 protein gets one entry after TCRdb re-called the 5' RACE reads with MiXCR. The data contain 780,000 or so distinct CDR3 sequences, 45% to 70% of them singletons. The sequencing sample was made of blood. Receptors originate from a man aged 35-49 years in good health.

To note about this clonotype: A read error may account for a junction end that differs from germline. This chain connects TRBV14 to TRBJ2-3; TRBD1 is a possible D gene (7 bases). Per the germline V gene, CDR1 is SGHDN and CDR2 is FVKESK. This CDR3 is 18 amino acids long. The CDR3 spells CASSQDPGAPLGTDTQYF. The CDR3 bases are TGTGCCAGCAGCCAAGATCCGGGGGCCCCTTTGGGGACAGATACACAGTATTTT. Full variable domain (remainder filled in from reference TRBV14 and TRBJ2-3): EAGVTQFPSHSVIEKGQTVTLRCDPISGHDNLYWYRRVMGKEIKFLLHFVKESKQDESGMPNNRFLAERTGGTYSTLKVQPAELEDSGVYFCASSQDPGAPLGTDTQYFGPGTRLTVL.

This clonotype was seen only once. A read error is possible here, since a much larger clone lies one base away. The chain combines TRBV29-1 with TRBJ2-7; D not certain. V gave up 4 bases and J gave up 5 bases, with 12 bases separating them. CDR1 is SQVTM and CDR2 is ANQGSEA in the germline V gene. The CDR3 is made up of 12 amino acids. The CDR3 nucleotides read TGCAGCGTTGGCGCTCTAGGCGACGAGCAGTACTTC. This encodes CSVGALGDEQYF.

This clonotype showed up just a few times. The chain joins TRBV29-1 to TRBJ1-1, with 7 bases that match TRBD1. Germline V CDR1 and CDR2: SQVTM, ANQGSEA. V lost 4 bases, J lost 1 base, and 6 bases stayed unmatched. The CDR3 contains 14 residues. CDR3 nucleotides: TGCAGCGTTGTGGCCGGGACAGAGAACACTGAAGCTTTCTTT. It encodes CSVVAGTENTEAFF.

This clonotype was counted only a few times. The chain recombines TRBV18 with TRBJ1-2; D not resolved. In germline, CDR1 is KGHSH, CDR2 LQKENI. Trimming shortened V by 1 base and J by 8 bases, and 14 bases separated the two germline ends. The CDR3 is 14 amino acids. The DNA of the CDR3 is TGTGCCAGCTCACCACGGAGTATGCGATGGGGCTACACCTTC. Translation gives CASSPRSMRWGYTF.

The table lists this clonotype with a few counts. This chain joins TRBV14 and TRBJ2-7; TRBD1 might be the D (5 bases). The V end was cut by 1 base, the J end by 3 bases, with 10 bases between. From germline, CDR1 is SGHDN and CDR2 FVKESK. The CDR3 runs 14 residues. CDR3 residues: CASSQGRQYYEQYF. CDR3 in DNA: TGTGCCAGCAGCCAAGGTCGACAGTACTACGAGCAGTACTTC.

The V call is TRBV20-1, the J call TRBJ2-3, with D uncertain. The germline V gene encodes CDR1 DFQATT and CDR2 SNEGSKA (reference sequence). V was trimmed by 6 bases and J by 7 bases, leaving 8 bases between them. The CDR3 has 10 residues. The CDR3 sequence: CSAPINTQYF. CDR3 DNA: TGCAGTGCCCCAATTAATACGCAGTATTTT.

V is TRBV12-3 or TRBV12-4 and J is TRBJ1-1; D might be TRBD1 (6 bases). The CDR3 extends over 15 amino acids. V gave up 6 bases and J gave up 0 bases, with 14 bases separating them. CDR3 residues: CASRLDRILNTEAFF. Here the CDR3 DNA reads TGTGCCAGCAGACTTGACAGGATTTTGAACACTGAAGCTTTCTTT.

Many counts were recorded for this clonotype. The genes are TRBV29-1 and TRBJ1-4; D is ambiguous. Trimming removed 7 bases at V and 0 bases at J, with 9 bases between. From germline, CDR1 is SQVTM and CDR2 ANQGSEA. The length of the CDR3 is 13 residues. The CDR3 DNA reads TGCAGCGCTTCCGGGACAACTAATGAAAAACTGTTTTTT. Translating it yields CSASGTTNEKLFF.

The CDR3 DNA is TGTGCCAGCAGCCAAGATCTGGGACAGGGAATGGTTAATGAGCAGTTCTTC. It is translated as CASSQDLGQGMVNEQFF. The chain employs TRBV3-1 and TRBJ2-1; TRBD1 aligns across 9 bases. Germline V gives CDR1 LGHDT, CDR2 YNNKEL (reference sequence). After removal of 0 bases from V and 7 bases from J, the junction contained 10 bases not matched to a gene. The CDR3 is 17 residues long.

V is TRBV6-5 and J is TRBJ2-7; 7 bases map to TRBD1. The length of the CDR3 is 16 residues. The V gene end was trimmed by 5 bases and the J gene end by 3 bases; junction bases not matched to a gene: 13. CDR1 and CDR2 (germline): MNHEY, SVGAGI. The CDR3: CASSPRQGLGFYEQYF. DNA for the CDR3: TGTGCCAGCAGTCCCCGACAGGGATTAGGGTTCTACGAGCAGTACTTC.

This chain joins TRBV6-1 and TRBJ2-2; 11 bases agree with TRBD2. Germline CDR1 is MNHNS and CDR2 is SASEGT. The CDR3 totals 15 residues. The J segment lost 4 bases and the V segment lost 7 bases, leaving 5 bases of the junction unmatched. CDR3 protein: CASTIAGGLTGELFF. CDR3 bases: TGTGCCAGCACTATAGCGGGAGGGCTCACCGGGGAGCTGTTTTTT.

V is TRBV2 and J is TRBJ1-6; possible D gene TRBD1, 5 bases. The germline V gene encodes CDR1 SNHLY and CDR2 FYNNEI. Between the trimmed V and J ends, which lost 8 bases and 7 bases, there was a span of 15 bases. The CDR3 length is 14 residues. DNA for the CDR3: TGTGCCAGCGTAAGGGGAATACAAAATTCACCCCTCCACTTT. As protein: CASVRGIQNSPLHF.

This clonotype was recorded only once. As DNA, the CDR3 is TGTGCCAGCAGCGGGCAGCGGGATTCGCAGTACTTC. Translating gives CASSGQRDSQYF. The rearrangement joins TRBV11-1 to TRBJ2-5, with TRBD2 matching 7 bases. With 5 bases clipped from V and 11 bases from J, the junction kept 8 bases outside the gene matches. This CDR3 has 12 amino acids. Germline CDR1 is SGHAT and CDR2 is FQDESV (reference sequence).

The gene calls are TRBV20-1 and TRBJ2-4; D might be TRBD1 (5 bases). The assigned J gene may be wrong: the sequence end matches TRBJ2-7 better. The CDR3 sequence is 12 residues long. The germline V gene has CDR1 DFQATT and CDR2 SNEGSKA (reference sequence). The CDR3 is CSTGRDYDEQYF. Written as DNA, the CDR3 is TGCAGTACTGGCAGGGATTACGACGAGCAGTACTTC.

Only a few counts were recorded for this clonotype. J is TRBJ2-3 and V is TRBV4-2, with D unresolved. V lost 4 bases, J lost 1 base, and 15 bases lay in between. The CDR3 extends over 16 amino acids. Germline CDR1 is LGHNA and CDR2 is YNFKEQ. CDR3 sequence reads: CASSRAPTSGTDTQYF. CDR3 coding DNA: TGTGCCAGCAGCCGCGCGCCCACATCGGGCACAGATACGCAGTATTTT.

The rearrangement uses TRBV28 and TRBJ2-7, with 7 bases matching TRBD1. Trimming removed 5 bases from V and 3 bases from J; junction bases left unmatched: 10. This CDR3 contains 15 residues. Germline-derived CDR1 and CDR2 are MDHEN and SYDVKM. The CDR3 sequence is CASSPLGTADYEQYF. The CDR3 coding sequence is TGTGCCAGCAGTCCCCTTGGGACAGCTGACTACGAGCAGTACTTC.

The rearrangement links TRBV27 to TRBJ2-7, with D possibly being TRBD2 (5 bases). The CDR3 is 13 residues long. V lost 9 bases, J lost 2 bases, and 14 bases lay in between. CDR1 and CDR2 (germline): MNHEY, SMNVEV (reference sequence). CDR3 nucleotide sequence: TGTGCCAGTTCTCGGGAAGTCACCTACGAGCAGTACTTC. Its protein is CASSREVTYEQYF.

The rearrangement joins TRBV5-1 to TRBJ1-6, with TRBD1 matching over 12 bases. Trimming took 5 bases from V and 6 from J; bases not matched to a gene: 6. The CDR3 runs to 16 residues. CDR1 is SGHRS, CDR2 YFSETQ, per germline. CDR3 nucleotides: TGCGCCAGCAGTCAGGGACAGGGGGCCCGTAATTCACCCCTCCACTTT. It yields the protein CASSQGQGARNSPLHF.

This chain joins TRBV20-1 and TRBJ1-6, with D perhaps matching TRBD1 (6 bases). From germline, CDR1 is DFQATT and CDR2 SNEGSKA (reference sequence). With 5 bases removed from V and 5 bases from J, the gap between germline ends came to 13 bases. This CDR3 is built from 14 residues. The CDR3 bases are TGCAGTGCTTCCCGGAACAGGGATAATTCACCCCTCCACTTT. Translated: CSASRNRDNSPLHF.

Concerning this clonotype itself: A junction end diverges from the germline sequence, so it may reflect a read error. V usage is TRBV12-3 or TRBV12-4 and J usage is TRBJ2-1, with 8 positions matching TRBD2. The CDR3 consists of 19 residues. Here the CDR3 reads CASSIAGTRGVLQWDEQFF. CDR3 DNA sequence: TGTGCCAGCAGTATAGCCGGGACTAGGGGGGTTTTACAATGGGATGAGCAGTTCTTC.

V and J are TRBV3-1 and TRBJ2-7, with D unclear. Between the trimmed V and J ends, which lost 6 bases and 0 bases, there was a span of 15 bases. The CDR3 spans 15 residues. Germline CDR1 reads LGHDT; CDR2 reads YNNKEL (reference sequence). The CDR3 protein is CASRGTERGSYEQYF. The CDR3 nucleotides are TGTGCCAGCAGGGGTACAGAGCGTGGCTCCTACGAGCAGTACTTC.

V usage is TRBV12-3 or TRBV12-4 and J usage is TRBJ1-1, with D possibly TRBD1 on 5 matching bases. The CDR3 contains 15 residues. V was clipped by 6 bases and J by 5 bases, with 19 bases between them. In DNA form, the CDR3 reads TGTGCCAGCAGACGGGACGCCCGAGGGAAAACTGAAGCTTTCTTT. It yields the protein CASRRDARGKTEAFF.

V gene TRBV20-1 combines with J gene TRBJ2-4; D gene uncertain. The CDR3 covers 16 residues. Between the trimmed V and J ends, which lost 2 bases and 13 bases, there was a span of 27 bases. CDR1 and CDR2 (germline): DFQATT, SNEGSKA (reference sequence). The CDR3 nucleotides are TGCAGTGCTAGACCCCTGATGGGAAACTCCTACAATGAGCAGTACTTC. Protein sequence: CSARPLMGNSYNEQYF.

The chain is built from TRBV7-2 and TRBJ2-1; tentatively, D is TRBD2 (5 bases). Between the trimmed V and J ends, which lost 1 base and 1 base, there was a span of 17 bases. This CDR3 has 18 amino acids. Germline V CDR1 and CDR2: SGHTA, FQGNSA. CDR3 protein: CASSLEVRGRLSYNEQFF. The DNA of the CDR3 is TGTGCCAGCAGCTTAGAGGTTCGAGGGCGCCTTTCCTACAATGAGCAGTTCTTC.

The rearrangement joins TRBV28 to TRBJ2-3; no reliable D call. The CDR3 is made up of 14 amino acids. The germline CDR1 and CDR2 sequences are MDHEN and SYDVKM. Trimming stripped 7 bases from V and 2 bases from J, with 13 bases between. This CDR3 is CASTPGSATDTQYF. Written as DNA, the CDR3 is TGTGCCAGCACCCCGGGCTCCGCCACAGATACGCAGTATTTT. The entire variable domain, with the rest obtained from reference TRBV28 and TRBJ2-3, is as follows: DVKVTQSSRYLVKRTGEKVFLECVQDMDHENMFWYRQDPGLGLRLIYFSYDVKMKEKGDIPEGYSVSREKKERFSLILESASTNQTSMYLCASTPGSATDTQYFGPGTRLTVL.

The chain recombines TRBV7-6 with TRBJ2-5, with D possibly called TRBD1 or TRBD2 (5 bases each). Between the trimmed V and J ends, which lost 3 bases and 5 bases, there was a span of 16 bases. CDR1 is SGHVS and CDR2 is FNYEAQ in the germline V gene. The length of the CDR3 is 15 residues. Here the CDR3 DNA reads TGTGCCAGCAGCTTGAATAGGGACCGGGCCGAGACCCAGTACTTC. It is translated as CASSLNRDRAETQYF. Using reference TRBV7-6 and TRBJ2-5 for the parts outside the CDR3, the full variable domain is GAGVSQSPRYKVTKRGQDVALRCDPISGHVSLYWYRQALGQGPEFLTYFNYEAQQDKSGLPNDRFSAERPEGSISTLTIQRTEQRDSAMYRCASSLNRDRAETQYFGPGTRLLVL.

The CDR3 reads CASNRRQSTDTQYF. The CDR3 DNA is TGTGCCAGCAATAGGCGGCAAAGCACAGATACGCAGTATTTT. This chain links TRBV2 with TRBJ2-3, with D unclear. The V gene's germline CDR1 is SNHLY and CDR2 FYNNEI. This CDR3 has 14 residues. V lost 7 bases and J lost 0, with 11 bases in between.

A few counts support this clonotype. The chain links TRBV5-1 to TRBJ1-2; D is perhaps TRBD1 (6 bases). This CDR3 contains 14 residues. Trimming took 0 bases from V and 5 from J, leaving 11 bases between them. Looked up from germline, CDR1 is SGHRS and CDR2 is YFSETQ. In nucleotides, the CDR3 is TGCGCCAGCAGCTTGGGGAATACAGGGTATGGCTACACCTTC. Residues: CASSLGNTGYGYTF.